Following are 29 T cell receptor beta chains from one sample sequenced in a study of T cells in Graves' hyperthyroidism and ophthalmopathy. Authors of the study amplified TCR beta CDR3 regions from RNA transcripts. The HTBI set primed first-round TCR CDR3 RT-PCR. TCRdb re-called the multiplex PCR reads through MiXCR, storing one row per CDR3 protein. Of about 740,000 distinct CDR3 sequences detected, 13% to 15% appear once; the ten largest clones hold more than 8.5%. Sequenced sample: blood. Every receptor here comes from a woman aged 18 to 35 with Graves' hyperthyroidism.

The chain joins TRBV11-2 to TRBJ2-1, with 8 bases fitting TRBD2. V lost 0 bases, J lost 5 bases, and 3 bases stayed unmatched. The CDR3 totals 15 residues. The germline V gene has CDR1 SGHAT and CDR2 FQNNGV. As DNA, the CDR3 is TGTGCCAGCAGCTTAGAGGGTAGCGGGAACAATGAGCAGTTCTTC. Amino acids: CASSLEGSGNNEQFF. Drawing the rest from reference TRBV11-2 and TRBJ2-1, the complete variable domain is EAGVAQSPRYKIIEKRQSVAFWCNPISGHATLYWYQQILGQGPKLLIQFQNNGVVDDSQLPKDRFSAERLKGVDSTLKIQPAKLEDSAVYLCASSLEGSGNNEQFFGPGTRLTVL.

Note on this clonotype: This may be a read error: a much more frequent sequence differs by one nucleotide. The chain recombines TRBV2 with TRBJ1-1; D gene ambiguous. The CDR3 totals 14 residues. The ends were cut back, 6 bases at V and 2 bases at J, with 13 bases in the middle. The germline gives CDR1 SNHLY, CDR2 FYNNEI. The CDR3: CASRPDALNTEAFF. DNA for the CDR3: TGTGCCAGCAGACCGGACGCCTTAAACACTGAAGCTTTCTTT.

V gene TRBV18 combines with J gene TRBJ2-7; D gene unclear. Germline CDR1 and CDR2: KGHSH and LQKENI. V lost 0 bases to trimming and J lost 7 bases, with 10 bases between them. This CDR3 has 13 residues. The CDR3 DNA is TGTGCCAGCTCACCACCGGAAACGAAGGAGCAGTACTTC. Translation gives CASSPPETKEQYF.

This clonotype has at least ten counts. This chain links TRBV18 with TRBJ2-1, with D maybe TRBD1 (6 bases). Germline V gene data show CDR1 as KGHSH and CDR2 as LQKENI. V lost 5 bases, J lost 9 bases, and 14 bases lay in between. The CDR3 sequence is 13 residues long. CDR3 sequence: CASSKTQGSEQFF. Here the CDR3 DNA reads TGTGCCAGCTCAAAAACACAGGGAAGTGAGCAGTTCTTC.

The gene calls are TRBV6-2 or TRBV6-3 and TRBJ2-1; 8 nucleotides line up with TRBD2. The germline CDR1 and CDR2 sequences are MNHEY and SVGEGT. The CDR3 contains 11 residues. After removal of 3 bases from V and 16 bases from J, the junction contained 5 bases not matched to a gene. The CDR3 DNA sequence: TGTGCCAGCAGTTATTCCGGACTAGCTTTCTTC. Protein: CASSYSGLAFF.

This clonotype was seen many times. The V and J genes are TRBV20-1 and TRBJ2-7, with D tentatively TRBD2 (5 bases). Trimming removed 2 bases from V and 3 bases from J, with 8 bases in between. Germline CDR1 DFQATT, CDR2 SNEGSKA (reference sequence). This CDR3 is built from 12 residues. DNA of the CDR3: TGCAGTGCTAGATTCGGGGTCTACGAGCAGTACTTC. It codes for CSARFGVYEQYF.

This clonotype was detected ten times or more. This chain uses TRBV20-1 with TRBJ2-3; 8 bases agree with TRBD2. This CDR3 region has 14 residues. CDR1 and CDR2 from the germline V gene are DFQATT and SNEGSKA (reference sequence). J was trimmed by 2 bases and V by 4 bases; bases with no gene match: 5. CDR3 sequence reads: CSATTSGNTDTQYF. In DNA form, the CDR3 reads TGCAGTGCTACCACTAGCGGTAACACAGATACGCAGTATTTT.

This clonotype was recorded a few times. The rearrangement uses TRBV2 and TRBJ1-4, with a possible D match to TRBD1 (5 bases). Germline CDR1 is SNHLY and CDR2 is FYNNEI. The CDR3 totals 14 residues. V dropped 8 bases and J dropped 13 bases, with 23 bases sitting between them. In DNA, the CDR3 is TGTGCCAGCTCATACAGGACCTCCAAGGTTTTACTGTTTTTT. Protein sequence: CASSYRTSKVLLFF.

This clonotype was picked up many times. The chain employs TRBV11-2 and TRBJ1-1, with 8 bases matching TRBD1. The V gene end was trimmed by 8 bases and the J gene end by 1 base; junction bases not matched to a gene: 12. CDR1 and CDR2 (germline): SGHAT, FQNNGV. This CDR3 contains 16 residues. CDR3 nucleotides: TGTGCCAGCGGGCCAAGACAGGGGACGGGGAACACTGAAGCTTTCTTT. This encodes CASGPRQGTGNTEAFF.

This clonotype was observed a handful of times. The chain carries TRBV20-1 and TRBJ2-5; D gene unclear. Germline lookup yields CDR1 DFQATT and CDR2 SNEGSKA (reference sequence). The CDR3 consists of 13 residues. The ends were cut back, 2 bases at V and 5 bases at J, with 12 bases in the middle. The CDR3 loop is CSARLTLGETQYF. In DNA, the CDR3 is TGCAGTGCTAGACTGACCTTAGGGGAGACCCAGTACTTC.

This clonotype was seen repeatedly, ten times or more. The rearrangement uses TRBV24-1 and TRBJ2-5; D gene unclear. V was cut by 6 bases and J by 3 bases, with 16 bases left in between. This CDR3 region has 15 residues. Germline CDR1 KGHDR, CDR2 SFDVKD. This CDR3 is CATSLGGQKEETQYF. CDR3 nucleotides: TGTGCCACCAGTCTCGGTGGGCAGAAGGAAGAGACCCAGTACTTC.

This clonotype has more than one count but fewer than ten. V gene TRBV6-2 or TRBV6-3 combines with J gene TRBJ2-1, with D possibly matching TRBD2 (5 bases). The V gene lost 7 bases and the J gene lost 2 bases, with 18 bases spanning the gap. Germline-derived CDR1 and CDR2 are MNHEY and SVGEGT. The length of the CDR3 is 16 residues. The CDR3 here is CASNAGWERAYNEQFF. The CDR3 DNA sequence: TGTGCCAGCAACGCCGGGTGGGAGAGAGCCTACAATGAGCAGTTCTTC.

This clonotype was counted at least ten times. The CDR3 here is CASSLHGTDTQYF. The CDR3 DNA reads TGTGCCAGCAGTTTACATGGGACAGATACGCAGTATTTT. This chain joins TRBV27 and TRBJ2-3; D uncertain. Germline loops: CDR1 MNHEY, CDR2 SMNVEV (reference sequence). Trimming pared 2 bases from V and 3 bases from J, leaving 6 bases between. The CDR3 contains 13 residues.

The sample holds many counts of this clonotype. This chain joins TRBV7-9 and TRBJ2-5; 15 bases line up with TRBD2. The germline gives CDR1 SEHNR, CDR2 FQNEAQ (reference sequence). The junction had 9 bases not matched to a gene; V was cut back by 5 bases and J by 2 bases. This CDR3 has 18 residues. This chain's CDR3 is CASSPGTSGRPAQETQYF. The CDR3, as DNA: TGTGCCAGCAGCCCTGGGACTAGCGGGAGGCCCGCTCAAGAGACCCAGTACTTC.

The rearrangement uses TRBV14 and TRBJ2-7; D ambiguous. V dropped 1 base and J dropped 0 bases, with 16 bases sitting between them. There are 17 residues in the CDR3. Germline V gene sequence: CDR1 SGHDN, CDR2 FVKESK. For the CDR3, the DNA is TGTGCCAGCAGCCAAGGCTTACCAGCAGATAGCTCCTACGAGCAGTACTTC. Protein: CASSQGLPADSSYEQYF.

The genes are TRBV29-1 and TRBJ2-1; TRBD1 matches 7 bases. CDR1 and CDR2 (germline): SQVTM, ANQGSEA. V was pared by 2 bases and J by 7 bases, with 14 bases of the junction left unmatched. The CDR3 covers 16 residues. The CDR3 sequence: CSVEMGTGASLNEQFF. DNA for the CDR3: TGCAGCGTTGAAATGGGTACAGGGGCATCTCTTAATGAGCAGTTCTTC.

The sample holds many counts of this clonotype. The chain couples TRBV2 to TRBJ1-1; the match to TRBD1 covers 10 bases. The CDR3 sequence is 15 residues long. V dropped 6 bases and J dropped 0; count of bases not matched to a gene: 4. The germline gives CDR1 SNHLY, CDR2 FYNNEI. The CDR3 here is CASRAGTGVNTEAFF. The CDR3 DNA reads as TGTGCCAGCAGGGCCGGGACAGGGGTGAACACTGAAGCTTTCTTT.

This clonotype was seen ten or more times. J is TRBJ2-3 and V is TRBV24-1; 8 bases match TRBD1. Germline V gene sequence: CDR1 KGHDR, CDR2 SFDVKD. V lost 5 bases and J lost 4; bases outside the gene matches: 4. The CDR3 runs to 14 residues. CDR3 protein: CATSVQGAADTQYF. DNA of the CDR3: TGTGCCACCAGTGTCCAGGGGGCAGCAGATACGCAGTATTTT.

This clonotype came up a few times. The chain links TRBV7-9 to TRBJ2-7; D is possibly TRBD1 (7 bases). Trimming took 1 base from V and 2 from J, leaving 18 bases between them. There are 17 residues in the CDR3. Germline CDR1 and CDR2: SEHNR and FQNEAQ (reference sequence). CDR3 amino acids: CASSLGRGVKNPYEQYF. CDR3 DNA: TGTGCCAGCAGCTTAGGCAGGGGGGTAAAAAACCCCTACGAGCAGTACTTC.

CDR3 loop: CASSPTPASNNEQFF. In DNA form, the CDR3 reads TGTGCCAGCAGTCCCACCCCGGCGAGCAACAATGAGCAGTTCTTC. The chain uses TRBV27 and TRBJ2-1; D unresolved. The ends were cut back, 5 bases at V and 5 bases at J, with 16 bases in the middle. This CDR3 region has 15 residues. Germline V gene lookup returns CDR1 MNHEY and CDR2 SMNVEV (reference sequence).

The chain combines TRBV20-1 with TRBJ2-7, with D perhaps TRBD2 (5 bases). The V gene's germline CDR1 is DFQATT and CDR2 SNEGSKA (reference sequence). The CDR3 loop spans 15 amino acids. With 0 bases removed from V and 3 bases from J, the gap between germline ends came to 15 bases. CDR3 sequence: CSARDRRAPVYEQYF. The CDR3 region has the DNA TGCAGTGCTAGAGATAGGCGGGCACCCGTCTACGAGCAGTACTTC.

This clonotype was picked up a small number of times. This rearrangement joins TRBV5-1 to TRBJ2-2; 8 bases match TRBD1. The CDR3 has 15 amino acids. Germline CDR1 reads SGHRS; CDR2 reads YFSETQ. V was pared by 2 bases and J by 6 bases, with 6 bases of the junction left unmatched. The CDR3 reads CASSLNRGSAGELFF. In DNA form, the CDR3 reads TGCGCCAGCAGCTTAAACAGGGGGTCGGCCGGGGAGCTGTTTTTT.

This clonotype was seen a few times. The genes are TRBV2 and TRBJ2-1; D is uncertain. This CDR3 spans 14 amino acids. The V gene's germline CDR1 is SNHLY and CDR2 FYNNEI. V was clipped by 5 bases and J by 6 bases, with 14 bases between them. CDR3 region: CASSIGGAINEQFF. In DNA form, the CDR3 reads TGTGCCAGCAGTATCGGCGGAGCGATCAATGAGCAGTTCTTC.

This clonotype appeared a few times. V and J are TRBV12-3 or TRBV12-4 and TRBJ1-6, with D tentatively TRBD1 (6 bases). V shed 4 bases and J shed 7 bases, with 11 bases lying between them. The length of the CDR3 is 14 residues. The CDR3 DNA reads TGTGCCAGCAGTTCCCACAGGGCAAATTCACCCCTCCACTTT. This codes for CASSSHRANSPLHF.

This clonotype was seen repeatedly, ten times or more. This chain links TRBV6-5 with TRBJ2-4, with 11 bases lining up with TRBD1. The CDR3 length is 16 residues. Germline CDR1 MNHEY, CDR2 SVGAGI. With V trimmed by 0 bases and J by 7 bases, 5 bases remained unmatched. The CDR3 spells CASSYSIWDRGNIQYF. In nucleotides, the CDR3 is TGTGCCAGCAGTTACTCGATCTGGGACAGGGGGAACATTCAGTACTTC.

This clonotype appeared many times. This chain joins TRBV28 and TRBJ2-3, with 7 bases fitting TRBD2. V shed 5 bases and J 12 bases; nucleotides not matched to a gene: 14. This CDR3 has 14 amino acids. CDR1 is MDHEN, CDR2 SYDVKM, per germline. The DNA of the CDR3 is TGTGCCAGCAGTCCCCCCCTCAGCGGGACCTCCCAGTATTTT. Translation: CASSPPLSGTSQYF.

This clonotype was detected many times. J is TRBJ2-7 and V is TRBV2; D call uncertain. Trimming cost V 2 bases and J 0 bases, with 11 bases left between them. CDR1 and CDR2 (germline): SNHLY, FYNNEI. This CDR3 comprises 15 residues. The CDR3 loop is CASSERISGSYEQYF. The CDR3, as DNA: TGTGCCAGCAGTGAAAGAATTTCCGGCTCCTACGAGCAGTACTTC.

The chain is built from TRBV28 and TRBJ2-5, with D maybe TRBD1 (6 bases). Germline V gives CDR1 MDHEN, CDR2 SYDVKM. V dropped 5 bases and J dropped 5 bases, with 18 bases sitting between them. This CDR3 is built from 15 residues. The CDR3 DNA is TGTGCCAGCAGTGGGGCAGGGGAGAATCGGGAGACCCAGTACTTC. This translates into CASSGAGENRETQYF.

The chain couples TRBV12-3 or TRBV12-4 to TRBJ1-2, with 7 bases that match TRBD1. This CDR3 spans 13 amino acids. V dropped 8 bases and J dropped 6; count of bases not matched to a gene: 9. This CDR3 is CASRVGQGDGYTF. CDR3 coding DNA: TGTGCCAGCCGAGTGGGGCAGGGGGATGGCTACACCTTC.